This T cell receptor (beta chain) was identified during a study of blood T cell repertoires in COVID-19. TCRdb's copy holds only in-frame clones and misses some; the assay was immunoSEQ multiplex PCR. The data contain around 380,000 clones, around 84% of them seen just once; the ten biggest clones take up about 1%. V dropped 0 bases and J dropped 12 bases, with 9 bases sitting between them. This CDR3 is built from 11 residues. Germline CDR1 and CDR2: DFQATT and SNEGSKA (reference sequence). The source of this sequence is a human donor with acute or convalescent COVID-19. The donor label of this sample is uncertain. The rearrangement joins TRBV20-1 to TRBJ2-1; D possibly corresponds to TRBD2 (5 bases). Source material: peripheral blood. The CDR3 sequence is CSAREGRGQFF. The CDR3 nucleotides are TGCAGTGCTAGAGAGGGTCGGGGGCAGTTCTTC.